These T cell receptor beta chains were read from a single sample in a study of Ad26.COV2.S vaccination and SARS-CoV-2 variants. Assay used: immunoSEQ multiplex PCR; TCRdb lists only in-frame clones, some missing. The sample has 300,000 to 350,000 clones, about 88% seen once; the top ten hold around 5.8%. This material consisted of peripheral blood, taken in a trial of Ad26.COV2.S vaccine versus placebo. The receptors were gathered from a person between 18 and 60 years old who received the Ad26.COV2.S COVID-19 vaccine or a placebo. Each CDR3 is given with its conserved first and last residue. D genes are given only for firm matches. Clone size, where shown, is once, few, many, or a class for clones that have expanded.

>TRBV19|TRBD2|TRBJ2-1|NA
TGTGCCAGTAGTGGGACTAGCGGGGGCCATCAGCATGAGCAGTTCTTC
CASSGTSGGHQHEQFF
>TRBV5-1|NA|TRBJ1-2|NA
TGCGCCAGCAGGTTAGATAACTATGGCTACACCTTC
CASRLDNYGYTF
>TRBV30|TRBD1|TRBJ1-6|once
TGTGCCTGGAGTGTGCAGGGGGAATCACCCCTCCACTTT
CAWSVQGESPLHF
>TRBV16|NA|TRBJ2-7|few
TGTGCCAGCAGCCAATCAAGGCACGAGCAGTACTTC
CASSQSRHEQYF
>TRBV29-1|TRBD1|TRBJ1-4|NA
TGCAGCGCTGACGGTACCGGGACAGGGTACGAAAAACTGTTTTTT
CSADGTGTGYEKLFF
>TRBV6-2/TRBV6-3|NA|TRBJ1-3|NA
TGTGCCAGCAGTTTCAGTCGCTCTGGAAACACCATATATTTT
CASSFSRSGNTIYF
>TRBV13|NA|TRBJ2-6|NA
TGTGCCAGCAGCTTAGGCGGGGTCGGGGCCAACGTCCTGACTTTC
CASSLGGVGANVLTF
>TRBV18|NA|TRBJ2-1|NA
TGTGCCAGCTCACCCGGGGTAGGAGAGCCGCAGCAGTTCTTC
CASSPGVGEPQQFF
>TRBV19|TRBD1|TRBJ1-4|NA
TGTGCCAGTAGTCACCGACAGGGAAATAATGAAAAACTGTTTTTT
CASSHRQGNNEKLFF
>TRBV28|NA|TRBJ2-7|once
TGTGCCAGCAGCCAAGCCACCTACGAGCAGTACTTC
CASSQATYEQYF